Sequencing of this T cell receptor beta chain was carried out in a study of cytomegalovirus exposure and HLA in healthy donors. Researchers ran the PCR with 60 Vbeta and 13 Jbeta primers. Using immunoSEQ multiplex PCR, the repertoire was profiled, and TCRdb retains in-frame clones only, with some absent. The sample holds over 150,000 clones, 75% to 85% seen once. Per the germline V gene, CDR1 is MNHEY and CDR2 is SVGAGI. The CDR3 consists of 14 residues. The germline V and J ends were trimmed by 5 bases and 3 bases, with 14 bases remaining between them. The gene calls are TRBV6-5 and TRBJ2-7, with D perhaps TRBD1 (5 bases). The sequence was obtained from a woman aged 50 to 60 in good health and CMV-seropositive. Sequencing input: PBMCs. For the CDR3, the DNA is TGTGCCAGCAGTCTCACGGAAAGGGGCTACGAGCAGTACTTC. Encoded protein: CASSLTERGYEQYF.